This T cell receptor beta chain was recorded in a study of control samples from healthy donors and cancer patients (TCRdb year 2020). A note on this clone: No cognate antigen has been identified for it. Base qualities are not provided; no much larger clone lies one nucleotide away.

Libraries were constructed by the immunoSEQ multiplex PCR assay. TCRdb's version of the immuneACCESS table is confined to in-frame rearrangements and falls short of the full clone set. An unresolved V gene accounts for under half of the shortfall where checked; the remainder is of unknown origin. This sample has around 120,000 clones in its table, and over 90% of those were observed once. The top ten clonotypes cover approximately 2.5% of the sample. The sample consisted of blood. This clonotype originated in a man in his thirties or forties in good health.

The sequenced DNA is TGCGCCAGCAGGGACGACAGGGGTGCAGATACGCAGTATTTT. It translates to CASRDDRGADTQYF. The chain joins TRBV5-1 to TRBJ2-3, and 8 junction bases match TRBD1. The CDR3, cysteine through phenylalanine, is 14 amino acids long. Only CDR3 DNA is held: 42 bases, read in frame from base 1. The germline V gene gives CDR1 as SGHRS and CDR2 as YFSETQ. V is trimmed back by 5 bases and J by 4 bases, and the junction contains 6 bases that no gene match accounts for.